The 10 T cell receptor beta chains given below trace back to one sample, sequenced in a study of T cell repertoires in cytomegalovirus infection. For these receptors, no antigen is known. TCRdb recomputed calls from the reads with MiXCR, one row per CDR3 protein. This table has roughly 500,000 distinct CDR3 sequences, about 33% appearing once. Sequencing used cultured PBMCs, obtained from culture after CMV antigen stimulation. These receptors were taken from a human donor in good health (CMV status not recorded). Some clones in this sample may be carry-over from other donors' samples.

This clonotype was counted between two and nine times. This sequence joins TRBV7-8 and TRBJ2-1; 8 positions agree with TRBD2. Per the germline V gene, CDR1 is SGHVS and CDR2 is FQNEAQ. The V and J ends lost 4 bases and 7 bases, in that order; junction bases with no gene match: 9. The CDR3 length is 15 residues. In DNA, the CDR3 is TGTGCCAGCAGCTCTTACGTCGGGAGGGCGAATGAGCAGTTCTTC. It codes for CASSSYVGRANEQFF.

This clonotype was found many times. The chain couples TRBV7-3 to TRBJ2-1; TRBD1 or TRBD2 may be the D gene (5 bases each). Germline values: CDR1 SGHTA, CDR2 FQGTGA. There are 13 residues in the CDR3. V lost 5 bases to trimming and J lost 12 bases, with 17 bases between them. CDR3 sequence reads: CASSRYGAAGQFF. The DNA of the CDR3 is TGTGCCAGCAGCCGTTACGGGGCCGCGGGGCAGTTCTTC.

This clonotype was detected only once. At one of its ends the junction is not consistent with the germline gene, which may arise from a read error. The V gene is TRBV4-1, the J gene TRBJ2-1; D is unresolved. Germline V lookup: CDR1 MGHRA, CDR2 YSYEKL. This CDR3 contains 14 residues. CDR3 in DNA: TGTGCCAGCAGTCAAGACCTTTACTACAATGAGCAGTTCTTC. Translation: CASSQDLYYNEQFF.

The genes are TRBV12-3 or TRBV12-4 and TRBJ1-5, with D possibly matching TRBD1 (5 bases). The CDR3 has 13 amino acids. V shed 8 bases and J shed 5 bases, with 13 bases lying between them. The CDR3 region is CASAGLGDQPQHF. CDR3 DNA sequence: TGTGCCAGCGCAGGATTAGGGGATCAGCCCCAGCATTTT.

This clonotype has a count of ten or more. The chain combines TRBV27 with TRBJ2-3; TRBD2 matches 13 bases. Germline V lookup: CDR1 MNHEY, CDR2 SMNVEV (reference sequence). Trimming at V came to 6 bases and at J to 4 bases, leaving 4 bases not matched to a gene. The CDR3 length is 15 residues. The CDR3 spells CASSRGLAGADTQYF. The CDR3 nucleotides read TGTGCCAGCAGCCGTGGACTAGCGGGAGCAGATACGCAGTATTTT.

This clonotype was seen a few times. The chain carries TRBV12-3 or TRBV12-4 and TRBJ2-1, with D perhaps matching TRBD2 (6 bases). This CDR3 is 16 amino acids long. Trimming took off 6 bases at V and 4 bases at J, with 19 bases between the two ends. DNA of the CDR3: TGTGCCAGCAGCCAATGGCTTGGCGGGAAGTACAATGAGCAGTTCTTC. Protein sequence: CASSQWLGGKYNEQFF.

This clonotype was seen a handful of times. This chain links TRBV7-9 with TRBJ1-5; 7 nucleotides line up with TRBD1. After removal of 4 bases from V and 1 base from J, the junction contained 7 bases not matched to a gene. This CDR3 has 16 amino acids. CDR1 is SEHNR, CDR2 FQNEAQ, per germline (reference sequence). The chain's CDR3 is CASSSDREESNQPQHF. DNA for the CDR3: TGTGCCAGCAGCTCCGACAGGGAAGAGAGCAATCAGCCCCAGCATTTT.

This clonotype has a handful of counts. The V and J genes are TRBV7-8 and TRBJ1-3; tentative D call: TRBD1 (5 bases). The CDR3 covers 15 residues. Deletions cut 3 bases from V and 4 bases from J, with 13 bases between. Germline CDR1 and CDR2: SGHVS and FQNEAQ. The CDR3, as DNA: TGTGCCAGCAGCTTCCCCGGGACGTTGGGAAACACCATATATTTT. Encoded protein: CASSFPGTLGNTIYF.

This clonotype appeared many times. This chain joins TRBV28 and TRBJ2-7; the match to TRBD1 covers 7 bases. V was pared by 6 bases and J by 3 bases, with 2 bases of the junction left unmatched. The CDR3 has 12 residues. Germline V lookup: CDR1 MDHEN, CDR2 SYDVKM. The CDR3 loop is CASSWDSYEQYF. Here the CDR3 DNA reads TGTGCCAGCAGCTGGGACAGCTACGAGCAGTACTTC.

This clonotype appeared a few times. The V and J genes are TRBV7-8 and TRBJ2-3, with D tentatively TRBD1 or TRBD2 (5 bases each). CDR1 is SGHVS and CDR2 is FQNEAQ in the germline V gene. This CDR3 has 15 residues. V was clipped by 5 bases and J by 5 bases, with 17 bases between them. DNA for the CDR3: TGTGCCAGCAGCCCCGATGGGGGACGTTTAGATACGCAGTATTTT. Residues: CASSPDGGRLDTQYF.